This record looks at one T cell receptor beta chain sequence and its context. Its cognate antigen has yet to be identified. The sample holds no much larger clone one base away, and base qualities are not on file. The sample belongs to a study of blood T cell repertoires in COVID-19 (dated by TCRdb to about 2020). Looking at the study overall: Samples from collaborators originated in the United States, Italy and Spain and spanned both the acute and convalescent phases of COVID-19. The material from the prospective study consisted of cDNA or gDNA derived from T cells, B-cell-depleted T cells, or PBMCs. A de-identified subject ID, COVID-19 status, age in years and sex were almost always included in the sample metadata. Where available, HLA class I and class II types were obtained from metadata supplied by the sample provider rather than from assay-based typing. Samples came from the ongoing ImmuneRACE study (first 160 participants) plus 1,254 subjects from 6 global collaborators. Deeply sampled blood TCRbeta repertoires from subjects exposed to, actively infected with, or recovered from COVID-19 were included in the dataset. The repertoires were released in a freely available public database meant as a resource for research on the immune response to SARS-CoV-2.

Collaborating institutions collected whole blood in K2EDTA tubes following their own protocols. For TCRbeta analysis, collaborator samples were shipped as frozen whole blood, as isolated PBMCs, or as DNA extracted from either sample type. The immunoSEQ Assay, a bias-controlled multiplex PCR, was used to amplify TCRbeta CDR3 regions from genomic DNA. In the original analysis: Nucleated cell counts per sample were estimated from amplification of reference gene primers within the assay. To quantify the absolute abundance of each unique TCRbeta CDR3 rearrangement, sequence reads were collapsed and filtered. For each sample, productive Simpson clonality was calculated as the square root of Simpson's diversity index over productive rearrangements. TCRdb re-hosts the immuneACCESS table, in-frame sequences only. Its copies lack some clones; in the studies checked, an unresolved V gene accounts for under half of them, and the cause for the rest is not known. V, J and clone size reflect that table, while D and trimming were determined from the DNA. Counted in this sample were nearly 70,000 clones; about four fifths of them appeared once. The ten largest clones take up around 10% of the sample.

V loses 3 bases at its end and J loses 3 bases; junction bases beyond the gene matches: 6. The CDR3 spans 15 residues, from the cysteine through the phenylalanine. Only CDR3 DNA is held: 45 bases, read in frame from base 1. The germline V gene gives CDR1 as SGHRS and CDR2 as YFSETQ. The study at large found these results: The quantity of clinical and demographic metadata differed by source and by participant and was supplied without curation.

The chain employs TRBV5-1 and TRBJ2-1, with 7 bases matching TRBD2. The sequenced material came from peripheral blood. This clonotype was obtained from a woman of 80 years or more with acute or convalescent COVID-19. The CDR3 region: CASSSTGTNYNEQFF. At the DNA level, the sequence is TGCGCCAGCAGCTCCACCGGGACTAACTACAATGAGCAGTTCTTC.